This TCR beta chain was observed in a study of CD8 T cells in Susac syndrome. The study's findings and limits: The study conceded that its TCR sequencing and HLA analysis involved relatively few individuals.

Worth noting for this clonotype: Its specificity is not known.

Germline assignment: CDR1 PRHDT and CDR2 FYEKMQ (reference sequence). Trimming left V 3 bases short and J 8 bases short, with 17 bases between. The CDR3 totals 15 residues. After extraction with the RNeasy kit, about 0.5 to 1 ug of the RNA was reverse transcribed using random hexamers. Amplification of TCR beta CDR3 used immunoSEQ multiplex PCR across 54 Vbeta and 13 Jbeta. TCRdb fed the immunoSEQ multiplex PCR reads into MiXCR, producing one record per CDR3 protein. The data show some 150,000 distinct CDR3 sequences, nearly 97% seen once. This sequence was found in a human donor with multiple sclerosis. The source material was CD8+ T cells from PBMCs. The V gene is TRBV13, the J gene TRBJ2-1; maybe TRBD2 (6 bases). CDR3 amino acids: CASSLEGQRGDEQFF. CDR3 nucleotides: TGTGCCAGCAGCTTGGAGGGGCAGCGAGGGGATGAGCAGTTCTTC.